This T cell receptor (beta chain) was recovered during a study of T cells in Graves' hyperthyroidism and ophthalmopathy (dated by TCRdb to the late 2010s). Regarding the complete study: Peripheral blood samples were taken at initial diagnosis, before any treatment was given. The paper reports TCR Vbeta CDR3 sequencing of about 140 peripheral blood samples: 43 ophthalmopathy, about 75 hyperthyroidism and approximately 17 progressor patients. Whether ophthalmopathy could be predicted prospectively was tested in an independent validation cohort made up of roughly 19 hyperthyroidism patients plus 17 patients who later progressed to ophthalmopathy. A discovery cohort of 95 to 100 patients, 43 with Graves' ophthalmopathy and approximately 60 with stable Graves' hyperthyroidism, was used to find distinguishing TCR V-J signatures. The roughly 94 discovery patients were randomly split 7:3 into training and test sets. After blood sampling, hyperthyroidism patients were treated with methimazole at a starting dose of 30 mg daily, and ophthalmopathy patients were treated with high-dose intravenous methylprednisolone. Thyroid tissue and blood T-cell repertoires from more than 5 Graves' hyperthyroidism patients were also compared in the study.

Hyperthyroidism patients were newly diagnosed, with disease duration under 2 months, and aged 18 to 65 years. The study excluded patients with uncontrolled infections, other autoimmune diseases, pregnancy or lactation. Clinical symptoms, serum thyroxine and TRAb, thyroid ultrasound, and orbital computed tomography formed the basis for the diagnoses. Blood from progressor patients was drawn when they were first diagnosed with hyperthyroidism, before any ophthalmopathy symptoms appeared. Ficoll-Paque density gradient centrifugation was used to isolate PBMCs from 8.5 to 10 ml of fresh peripheral blood. Progressor patients were first diagnosed with Graves' hyperthyroidism and then developed ophthalmopathy during follow-up. Total RNA was extracted with Trizol reagent, and quality was checked on an Agilent 2100 Bioanalyzer. This clonotype came up a few times. Its target antigen remains unknown. The sample holds no much larger clone one base away, and base qualities are not on file.

V is trimmed back by 5 bases and J by 9 bases, and the junction contains 15 bases that no gene match accounts for. The CDR3 sequence holds 16 residues, the cysteine and phenylalanine included. Only CDR3 DNA is held: 48 bases, read in frame from base 1. Taken from the germline V gene (reference sequence), the CDR1 and CDR2 loops are DFQATT and SNEGSKA. Amplification of TCR beta CDR3 regions was carried out from RNA transcripts. The first round of RT-PCR for the TCR CDR3 was performed with the HTBI primer set and the Qiagen OneStep RT-PCR kit. Libraries were constructed in a second round of multiplex PCR, after which size selection and purification were carried out. Paired-end sequencing of the libraries was performed with 100 bp reads on an Illumina HiSeq2000. On the authors' methods: SOAPnuke was used to process the raw data, throwing out any read that contained adapters or uncalled bases, had a mean Phred below 15, or lacked an exact constant-primer or identifier match. COPE v1.2.5 was used to merge the high-quality paired reads, and each unique nucleotide sequence was defined as a clonotype. MiTCR v1.1 was used to align clonotypes to the IMGT TRBV, TRBD and TRBJ reference segments. The analysis was restricted to V-J combinations with a frequency above 0.0001, which together covered 99.2% of the repertoires. The TCS score was defined as F50 (clonal expansion) divided by E x V (chaos), with BLOSUM62-based TCRdist calculated between CDR3 peptides within each V-J. Welch's t-statistics and random forest reduced around 520 V-J features to around 14, which were used in a naive Bayes classifier (R e1071). TCRdb's own reprocessing of the public reads used fastp at Q25 and MiXCR and kept productive beta chains. CDR3 protein sequences are deduplicated, and each keeps its most common genes and DNA. The V and J calls, along with clone size, are taken from TCRdb and not from the paper's own processing. This sample lists around 700,000 distinct CDR3 sequences; 15% to 20% were detected once. The ten largest clones represent around 17% of the sample.

Results and caveats for the whole study, not just this receptor: During validation, the model predicted progression to ophthalmopathy a median of around 7 months ahead of onset, with around 71% sensitivity and roughly 72% specificity. In cross-validation, a model built on a 13 V-J signature told ophthalmopathy apart from stable hyperthyroidism with 87.88% sensitivity and around 81% specificity, and in testing the same model reached 80%/75%. Most expanded thyroid clonotypes (frequency above 0.001) were also detected in blood, a finding suggesting that blood repertoires may reflect thyroid immune responses. No statistical method was used to fix the sample size in advance, and group allocation was not hidden from the investigators.

This receptor chain uses TRBV20-1 and TRBJ2-1, and 11 junction bases match TRBD2. The sample comprised blood. The TCR was taken from a woman between 45 and 60 years old with Graves' hyperthyroidism that later progressed to Graves' ophthalmopathy. The sequenced DNA is TGCAGTGCTCGGATAGCGGGGGGGCAATGGTATGCTGAGCAGTTCTTC. Translated, this is CSARIAGGQWYAEQFF.